The clone carrying this T cell receptor beta chain was found a few times. Antigen specificity is unknown. As for time point: sample taken at primary tumor resection. CDR1 SGHTA and CDR2 FQGNSA come from the germline V gene. This CDR3 is 14 amino acids long. Trimming took off 1 base at V and 9 bases at J, with 13 bases between the two ends. TCRdb independently ran MiXCR on the 5' RACE reads; one entry per CDR3 protein. The sample has fewer than 20,000 distinct CDR3 sequences, 4.5% to 7% seen once; the top ten hold about 9.4%. These data come from a study of spatial heterogeneity in lung cancer. About the research overall: Matched bulk RNA-seq gave a T cell module score that correlated strongly with tumor-region TCR transcript counts.

Points from the study as a whole: The study found that expanded intratumoral alpha and beta TCR counts tracked tumor mutation counts.

The gene calls are TRBV7-2 and TRBJ2-4; the D is unclear. The input for sequencing was lung tumor tissue, taken at surgery. This TCR was recovered from a female donor with early-stage non-small cell lung cancer. CDR3 region: CASSLGRSQGIQYF. As DNA, the CDR3 is TGTGCCAGCAGCTTAGGGCGTTCTCAAGGCATTCAGTACTTC.